This T cell receptor beta chain was sequenced for a study of T cells in localized non-small cell lung cancer. With respect to this clone: Its antigen is not known.

This CDR3 is built from 14 residues. Per the germline V gene, CDR1 is SGHKS and CDR2 is YYEKEE (reference sequence). J lost 5 bases, V lost 4 bases, and 7 bases had no gene match. Study-level findings and limits: Tumor trailed uninvolved adjacent lung in T cell clonality, which peaked there. Detection in adjacent lung was observed for a median about 50 of the top 100 tumor clones. Sequencing was restricted to one tumor region; therefore, heterogeneity remains possible. Prolonged overall survival went with higher T cell density in the blood.

The method was immunoSEQ multiplex PCR; TCRdb's version includes in-frame clones alone and lacks a portion of them. The sample holds roughly 30,000 clones, around nine tenths seen once. The receptor was derived from a woman between 18 and 50 years old with stage I lung adenocarcinoma. This chain uses TRBV5-5 with TRBJ2-5, with TRBD1 matching 8 bases. The specimen comprised peripheral blood, sampled before any cancer treatment. The CDR3 coding sequence is TGTGCCAGCAGCCCGGGACAGGTCTGGGAGACCCAGTACTTC. It codes for CASSPGQVWETQYF.